This TCR beta chain was identified in a study of T cells after yellow fever vaccination. V trimming: 9 bases; J trimming: 0 bases; junction bases outside the gene matches: 5. The length of the CDR3 is 14 residues. In germline, CDR1 is SEHNR, CDR2 FQNEAQ (reference sequence). TCR cDNA, made by 5'RACE template switching, carried an added universal primer site and UMIs. TCRdb re-derived calls from the 5' RACE reads in MiXCR, one entry per CDR3 protein. The repertoire has about 73,000 distinct CDR3 sequences, approximately 7.5% of them found once; the top ten carry approximately 42%. This clonotype was counted a few times.

This receptor was obtained from a man between 25 and 39 years old who received the YFV17D yellow fever vaccine. This specimen was CD8+ T cells sorted from PBMCs, taken on the day of the yellow fever booster vaccination. The chain has TRBV7-9 and TRBJ1-1; 9 bases line up with TRBD1. The CDR3, as DNA: TGTGCCAGTAGACAGGGGGGACTGAACACTGAAGCTTTCTTT. It specifies CASRQGGLNTEAFF.